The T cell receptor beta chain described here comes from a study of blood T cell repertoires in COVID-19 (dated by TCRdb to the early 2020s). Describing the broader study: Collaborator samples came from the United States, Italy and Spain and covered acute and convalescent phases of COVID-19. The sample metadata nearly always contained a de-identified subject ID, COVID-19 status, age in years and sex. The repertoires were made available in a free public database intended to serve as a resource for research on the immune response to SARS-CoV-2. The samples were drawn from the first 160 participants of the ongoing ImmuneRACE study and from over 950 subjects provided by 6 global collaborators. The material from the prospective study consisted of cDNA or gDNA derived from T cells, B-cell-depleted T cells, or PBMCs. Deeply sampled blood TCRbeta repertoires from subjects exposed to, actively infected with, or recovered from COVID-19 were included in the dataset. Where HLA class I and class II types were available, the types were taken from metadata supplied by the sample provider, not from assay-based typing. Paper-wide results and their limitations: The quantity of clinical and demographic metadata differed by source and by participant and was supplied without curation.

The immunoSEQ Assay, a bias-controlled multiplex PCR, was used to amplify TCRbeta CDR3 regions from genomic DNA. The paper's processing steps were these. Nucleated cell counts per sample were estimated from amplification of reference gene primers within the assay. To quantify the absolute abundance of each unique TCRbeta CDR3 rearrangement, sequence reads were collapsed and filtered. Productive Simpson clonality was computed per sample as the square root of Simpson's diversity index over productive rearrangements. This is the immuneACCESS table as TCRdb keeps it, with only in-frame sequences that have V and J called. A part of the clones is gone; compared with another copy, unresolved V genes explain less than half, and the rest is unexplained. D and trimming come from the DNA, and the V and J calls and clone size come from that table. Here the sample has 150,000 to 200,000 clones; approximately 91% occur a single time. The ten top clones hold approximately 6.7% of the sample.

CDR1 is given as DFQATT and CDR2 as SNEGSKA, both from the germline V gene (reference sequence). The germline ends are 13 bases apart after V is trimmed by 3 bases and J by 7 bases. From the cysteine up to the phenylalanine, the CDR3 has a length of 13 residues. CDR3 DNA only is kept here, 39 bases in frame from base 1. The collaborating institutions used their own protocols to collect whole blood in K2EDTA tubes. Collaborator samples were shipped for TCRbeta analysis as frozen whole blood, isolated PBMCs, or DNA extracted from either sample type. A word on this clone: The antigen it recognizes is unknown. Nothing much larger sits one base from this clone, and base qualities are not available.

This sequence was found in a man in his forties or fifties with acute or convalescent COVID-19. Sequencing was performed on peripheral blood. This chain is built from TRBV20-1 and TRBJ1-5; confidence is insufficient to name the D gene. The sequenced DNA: TGCAGTGCTAGTTATACAGCGGGACAGCCCCAGCATTTT. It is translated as CSASYTAGQPQHF.